These 2 T cell receptor beta chains originate from one sample sequenced in a study of T cells in Graves' hyperthyroidism and ophthalmopathy. The investigators amplified TCR beta CDR3 regions from RNA transcripts. With the HTBI primer set, the TCR CDR3 went through a first round of RT-PCR. TCRdb recomputed calls from the multiplex PCR reads with MiXCR, one row per CDR3 protein. The data show about 530,000 distinct CDR3 sequences, over 15% seen once. The sample taken for sequencing was blood. The receptors here all came from a woman younger than 30 with Graves' ophthalmopathy.

The rearrangement joins TRBV20-1 to TRBJ2-7; no reliable D call. The CDR3 totals 12 residues. Per the germline V gene, CDR1 is DFQATT and CDR2 is SNEGSKA (reference sequence). The germline V and J ends were trimmed by 0 bases and 0 bases, with 3 bases remaining between them. Here the CDR3 reads CSAREPSYEQYF. As DNA, the CDR3 is TGCAGTGCTAGAGAACCCTCCTACGAGCAGTACTTC.

The sample holds many counts of this clonotype. DNA of the CDR3: TGTGCCAGCAGTTTGATTGGGTGGACAGGGGGGAACACTGAAGCTTTCTTT. Its protein is CASSLIGWTGGNTEAFF. The chain combines TRBV28 with TRBJ1-1; TRBD1 agrees at 10 bases. Unmatched junction bases numbered 8, after V lost 3 bases and J lost 1 base. Per the germline V gene, CDR1 is MDHEN and CDR2 is SYDVKM. The CDR3 has 17 residues.